A selection of T cell receptor beta chains follows, all from one sample in a study of blood T cell repertoires in COVID-19. Clones were sequenced by immunoSEQ multiplex PCR, and TCRdb holds only the in-frame ones, with some missing. Of around 150,000 clones detected, 85% appear once; the ten largest clones hold 3% to 3.5%. Source material: peripheral blood. These receptors originate from a human donor with acute or convalescent COVID-19. The donor label of this sample is uncertain. CDR3s include the opening cysteine and the closing phenylalanine or tryptophan. A D gene is named only where the DNA matches it firmly. Clone sizes are given selectively: once, few, many, or a class where the clone is expanded.

size | J | D | V | DNA | CDR3
NA | TRBJ2-2 | TRBD2 | TRBV7-2 | TGTGCCAGCAGCTCCCTGGGGATCGTTCGGGGGGTCACCGGGGAGCTGTTTTTT | CASSSLGIVRGVTGELFF
NA | TRBJ2-4 | NA | TRBV27 | TGTGCCAGCAGCTCGGCGGAGGGCCCTCCCAAAAACATTCAGTACTTC | CASSSAEGPPKNIQYF
NA | TRBJ1-3 | TRBD1 | TRBV10-3 | TGTGCCATCAGTACCGGGACAGTCAGCGCTGGAAACACCATATATTTT | CAISTGTVSAGNTIYF
NA | TRBJ1-4 | NA | TRBV6-2/TRBV6-3 | TGTGCCAGCAGTCCAACTACCCTACAGGGATGGCTTAATGAAAAACTGTTTTTT | CASSPTTLQGWLNEKLFF
NA | TRBJ2-1 | TRBD2 | TRBV9 | TGTGCCAGCAGCGCCCGGGGGGACAATGAGCAGTTCTTC | CASSARGDNEQFF
NA | TRBJ1-2 | NA | TRBV7-2 | TGTGCCAGCAGCTCAGACCGGACTTGGGGCTACACCTTC | CASSSDRTWGYTF
once | TRBJ1-5 | NA | TRBV7-2 | TGTGCCAGCAGCTTATCGGGGAGGAGCAATCAGCCCCAGCATTTT | CASSLSGRSNQPQHF
NA | TRBJ1-1 | NA | TRBV2 | TGTGCCAGCATCTTCCGGGGGGCCAACACTGAAGCTTTCTTT | CASIFRGANTEAFF
NA | TRBJ1-1 | NA | TRBV9 | TGTGCCAGCAGCCCCCAGGGGATAGAAACTGAAGCTTTCTTT | CASSPQGIETEAFF
NA | TRBJ2-7 | NA | TRBV11-1 | TGTGCCAGCAGCTTAGGGGGCATATCCTCCTACGAGCAGTACTTC | CASSLGGISSYEQYF
NA | TRBJ1-2 | NA | TRBV19 | TGTGCCAGTACCCCTGGTCCTACCCCGGACTATGGCTACACCTTC | CASTPGPTPDYGYTF
NA | TRBJ2-2 | NA | TRBV6-2/TRBV6-3 | TGTGCCAGCAGCGGGTTCTTTGGGAGTACCGGGGAGCTGTTTTTT | CASSGFFGSTGELFF
once | TRBJ1-2 | TRBD1 | TRBV29-1 | TGCAGCGTTGCGACAGGGCAGAATGGCTACACCTTC | CSVATGQNGYTF
NA | TRBJ1-6 | NA | TRBV28 | TGTGCCAGCAGTCCCAAGATGGTACTTAATTCACCCCTCCACTTT | CASSPKMVLNSPLHF
few | TRBJ1-2 | NA | TRBV7-2 | TGTGCCAGCAGCCAGGGGACCTTCTATGGCTACACCTTC | CASSQGTFYGYTF
NA | TRBJ1-1 | TRBD1 | TRBV30 | TGTGCCTGGTATAAACAGGGGGCGCGGACTGAAGCTTTCTTT | CAWYKQGARTEAFF
NA | TRBJ2-7 | TRBD1 | TRBV19 | TGTGCCAGTGTGGACAGGGCGAAAGGGGAGCAGTACTTC | CASVDRAKGEQYF
NA | TRBJ2-7 | TRBD1 | TRBV11-2 | TGTGCCAGCAGCCATCCGGGACAGGGGGCAAACGAGCAGTACTTC | CASSHPGQGANEQYF
NA | TRBJ1-1 | NA | TRBV19 | TGTGCCAGTAAACAGGGATCGGGCACTGAAGCTTTCTTT | CASKQGSGTEAFF
NA | TRBJ1-4 | TRBD1 | TRBV30 | TGTGCCTGGAGTGAGAGGGGGCAAGATGAAAAACTGTTTTTT | CAWSERGQDEKLFF
NA | TRBJ1-4 | NA | TRBV7-2 | TGTGCCAGCAGCCCTCGGACAGCAACTAATGAAAAACTGTTTTTT | CASSPRTATNEKLFF
NA | TRBJ2-7 | TRBD1 | TRBV11-2 | TGTGCCAGCAGCCGCAATCTAGGGGGACAGGGGGCCTACGAGCAGTACTTC | CASSRNLGGQGAYEQYF
once | TRBJ1-1 | NA | TRBV18 | TGTGCCAGCTCACCACCATCAGGAACTGAAGCTTTCTTT | CASSPPSGTEAFF
NA | TRBJ1-3 | TRBD1 | TRBV19 | TGTGCCAGTAGTGGGACAGGGGGCTCTGGAAACACCATATATTTT | CASSGTGGSGNTIYF
NA | TRBJ1-2 | TRBD1 | TRBV11-2 | TGTGCCAGCAGCCGACAGGGGGCGTCCGGAGATGGCTACACCTTC | CASSRQGASGDGYTF
NA | TRBJ2-3 | TRBD2 | TRBV4-2 | TGTGCCAGCAGCCAAGATGGCGGACTAGCGGGGGGGCCTAGCGGAGATACGCAGTATTTT | CASSQDGGLAGGPSGDTQYF
NA | TRBJ2-5 | TRBD1 | TRBV7-8 | TGTGCCAGCAGCTTAGCGGGGACAGGCCGAAGGACCCAGTACTTC | CASSLAGTGRRTQYF
NA | TRBJ1-1 | NA | TRBV11-2 | TGTGCCAGCAGGTCGACAGTGAACACTGAAGCTTTCTTT | CASRSTVNTEAFF
NA | TRBJ2-1 | NA | TRBV6-5 | TGTGCCAGCAGGGTCCGGGGCTACAATGAGCAGTTCTTC | CASRVRGYNEQFF
NA | TRBJ1-4 | TRBD1 | TRBV2 | TGTGCCAGCAGTGATTCGGGGTTGGGGACAGGGGGCCAGGTAGCTAATGAAAAACTGTTTTTT | CASSDSGLGTGGQVANEKLFF
NA | TRBJ1-6 | TRBD1 | TRBV7-2 | TGTGCCAGCAGCTCCGGCGGGACAGGGGATTCACCCCTCCACTTT | CASSSGGTGDSPLHF
NA | TRBJ1-2 | NA | TRBV4-3 | TGCGCCAGCAGCCAAGATGAGGGGGACTATGGCTACACCTTC | CASSQDEGDYGYTF
NA | TRBJ1-1 | TRBD1 | TRBV14 | TGTGCCAGCAGCCGAATGACAGGGGGACACACTGAAGCTTTCTTT | CASSRMTGGHTEAFF
NA | TRBJ1-6 | NA | TRBV18 | TGTGCCAGCTCACCACCGCAGACCGGAACGGGGAATTCACCCCTCCACTTT | CASSPPQTGTGNSPLHF
once | TRBJ2-3 | NA | TRBV7-3 | TGTGCCAGCAGCTTCCAGGTCCCTGATACGCAGTATTTT | CASSFQVPDTQYF
once | TRBJ1-2 | NA | TRBV21-1 | TGTGCCAGCAGCTATTACCGGGACAGGGTTTATGTATTCGAGGGCTACACCTTC | CASSYYRDRVYVFEGYTF
NA | TRBJ2-2 | TRBD1 | TRBV9 | TGTGCCAGCAGCTTCCGGGACAGGGGGCAGGGCGGGGAGCTGTTTTTT | CASSFRDRGQGGELFF
few | TRBJ2-1 | TRBD1 | TRBV24-1 | TGTGCCACCAGTGACCTTCTCCTGGCGCCCGGGACAGGGGGCGCAGAGCAGTTCTTC | CATSDLLLAPGTGGAEQFF
NA | TRBJ1-2 | NA | TRBV12-5 | TGTGCTAGTGGTTTTGAGGGTAGCAACTATGGCTACACCTTC | CASGFEGSNYGYTF
NA | TRBJ2-7 | NA | TRBV29-1 | TGCAGCATACAGGAGTTGGGCGAGCAGTACTTC | CSIQELGEQYF
NA | TRBJ1-6 | NA | TRBV7-2 | TGTGCCAGCAGCTCGGACAGAAGCTATAATTCACCCCTCCACTTT | CASSSDRSYNSPLHF
NA | TRBJ1-2 | NA | TRBV7-9 | TGTGCCAGCGAGATAGGGGAATATGGCTACACCTTC | CASEIGEYGYTF
NA | TRBJ1-3 | NA | TRBV2 | TGTGCCAGCAGGGAGGGTACCGCTGGAAACACCATATATTTT | CASREGTAGNTIYF
few | TRBJ1-5 | NA | TRBV7-2 | TGTGCCAGCAAATGGGAGGGAAGCAATCAGCCCCAGCATTTT | CASKWEGSNQPQHF
once | TRBJ1-3 | NA | TRBV6-4 | TGTGCCAGCAGTGACTCTAAGAGTAACTCTGGAAACACCATATATTTT | CASSDSKSNSGNTIYF
NA | TRBJ2-1 | NA | TRBV6-4 | TGTGCCAGCAGGGGGGGACAGATTCTAGAAGAGCAGTTCTTC | CASRGGQILEEQFF
NA | TRBJ2-2 | TRBD2 | TRBV11-2 | TGTGCCAGCAGCTTTCCCGCGGGGGTGAACACCGGGGAGCTGTTTTTT | CASSFPAGVNTGELFF
once | TRBJ1-2 | TRBD1 | TRBV2 | TGTGCCAGCAGTAAACAGGGGGGAAGGTATGGCTACACCTTC | CASSKQGGRYGYTF
NA | TRBJ1-3 | TRBD1 | TRBV24-1 | TGTGCCACCAGTGAGGGACAGGGCTCGGGAAACACCATATATTTT | CATSEGQGSGNTIYF
NA | TRBJ1-4 | NA | TRBV5-1 | TGCGCCAGCAGCTTGGTAGCAGCAACTAATGAAAAACTGTTTTTT | CASSLVAATNEKLFF
NA | TRBJ1-2 | NA | TRBV12-3/TRBV12-4 | TGTGCCACCGCGGGAGGGGGAAGTCATGGCTACACCTTC | CATAGGGSHGYTF
few | TRBJ2-7 | TRBD1 | TRBV5-1 | TGCGCCAGCAGCGTGGGACAGACGACCACAGGCGAGCAGTACTTC | CASSVGQTTTGEQYF
NA | TRBJ2-3 | NA | TRBV28 | TGTGCCAGCAGTACGGGGGGCTTGAGGACAGATACGCAGTATTTT | CASSTGGLRTDTQYF
NA | TRBJ1-3 | TRBD1 | TRBV11-2 | TGTGCCAGCAGCTTAGGCTGGACAGGGAGGTATGGAAACACCATATATTTT | CASSLGWTGRYGNTIYF
NA | TRBJ2-2 | NA | TRBV5-1 | TGCGCCAGCAGCCGAGGGCAGACCGGGGAGCTGTTTTTT | CASSRGQTGELFF
NA | TRBJ1-4 | NA | TRBV19 | TGTGCCAGTAGTAACCCCTCAGGGGTAACTAATGAAAAACTGTTTTTT | CASSNPSGVTNEKLFF
NA | TRBJ1-1 | NA | TRBV18 | TGTGCCAGCTCACCGACAACGGTTTGGACTGAAGCTTTCTTT | CASSPTTVWTEAFF
NA | TRBJ1-4 | NA | TRBV11-2 | TGTGCCAGCAGCTTGGGGCAAGGGCCAACTAATGAAAAACTGTTTTTT | CASSLGQGPTNEKLFF
NA | TRBJ1-2 | NA | TRBV30 | TGTGCCTGGAGTGCTAGCAGGAGGGCTAACTATGGCTACACCTTC | CAWSASRRANYGYTF
NA | TRBJ2-3 | TRBD2 | TRBV11-2 | TGTGCCAGCAGCTGGGGACTAGCGGGAAACACAGATACGCAGTATTTT | CASSWGLAGNTDTQYF